Listed here are 2 T cell receptor beta chains from one sample, sequenced in a study of blood T cell repertoires in COVID-19. The protocol was immunoSEQ multiplex PCR, while the TCRdb copy is restricted to in-frame clones and leaves out a portion. The table records fewer than 200,000 clones, about 80% of them present only once. The sample taken for sequencing was peripheral blood. The receptors derive from a woman in her sixties with COVID-19, enrolled during active disease.

This chain joins TRBV12-3 or TRBV12-4 and TRBJ1-2; D is unclear. V was clipped by 2 bases and J by 4 bases, with 8 bases between them. This CDR3 spans 13 amino acids. The CDR3 DNA sequence: TGTGCCAGCAGTTTAAGGGAGACCTATGGCTACACCTTC. Its protein is CASSLRETYGYTF.

This sequence joins TRBV19 and TRBJ2-5, with TRBD1 matching over 9 bases. CDR1 and CDR2 from the germline V gene are LNHDA and SQIVND (reference sequence). This CDR3 region has 14 residues. The V gene end was trimmed by 5 bases and the J gene end by 1 base; junction bases not matched to a gene: 2. Here the CDR3 DNA reads TGTGCCAGTAGTCTGGGACAGGGCCAAGAGACCCAGTACTTC. It is translated as CASSLGQGQETQYF. Variable domain in full (rest from reference TRBV19 and TRBJ2-5): DGGITQSPKYLFRKEGQNVTLSCEQNLNHDAMYWYRQDPGQGLRLIYYSQIVNDFQKGDIAEGYSVSREKKESFPLTVTSAQKNPTAFYLCASSLGQGQETQYFGPGTRLLVL.